This passage covers 14 T cell receptor beta chains from one sample sequenced in a study of T cell responses to AZD1222 COVID-19 vaccine (dated by TCRdb to about 2021). The time point label, read with the paper, signifies: baseline before first vaccination. The library was prepared using the immunoSEQ multiplex PCR assay. TCRdb carries this immuneACCESS record with in-frame sequences only. Its versions omit some clonotypes, under half of them owing to an unresolved V gene in the studies checked, with the rest unexplained. The sample profile shows roughly 150,000 clones; roughly 90% of them were found once. The ten largest clonotypes hold more than 1.4% of the sample. Sequencing was performed on peripheral blood, taken on day 0 of AZD1222 vaccination. These TCRs come from an adult in good health.

The chain uses TRBV3-1 (or the pseudogene TRBV3-2) and TRBJ2-3, with 10 bases identical to TRBD2. The length of the CDR3 is 16 residues. V dropped 1 base and J dropped 9; count of bases not matched to a gene: 10. CDR1 is LGHDT, CDR2 YNNKEL, per germline (reference sequence). The CDR3 loop is CASSQGGSGGLDTQYF. The CDR3, as DNA: TGTGCCAGCAGCCAAGGGGGTAGCGGGGGGTTGGACACGCAGTATTTT.

The chain recombines TRBV7-8 with TRBJ1-1; tentative D call: TRBD1 (5 bases). Between the trimmed V and J ends, which lost 5 bases and 4 bases, there was a span of 20 bases. Germline V gene lookup returns CDR1 SGHVS and CDR2 FQNEAQ. The CDR3 runs to 16 residues. The CDR3, as DNA: TGTGCCAGCAGCCCCAATTCAGGGATCATGGCCACTGAAGCTTTCTTT. It specifies CASSPNSGIMATEAFF.

The chain recombines TRBV3-1 (or the pseudogene TRBV3-2) with TRBJ2-7; D not resolved. The V end was cut by 0 bases, the J end by 2 bases, with 14 bases between. Germline assignment: CDR1 LGHDT and CDR2 YNNKEL (reference sequence). This CDR3 region has 16 residues. The CDR3 bases are TGTGCCAGCAGCCAAGATCTCGACTTGGCGACCTACGAGCAGTACTTC. Translating gives CASSQDLDLATYEQYF.

This clone appeared a single time. The rearrangement joins TRBV7-2 to TRBJ2-3; 8 bases match TRBD1. After removal of 8 bases from V and 7 bases from J, the junction contained 11 bases not matched to a gene. Germline V CDR1 and CDR2: SGHTA, FQGNSA. The CDR3 runs 14 residues. CDR3 sequence: CASHFQGASNTQYF. DNA of the CDR3: TGTGCCAGCCACTTCCAGGGGGCATCAAATACGCAGTATTTT.

The V call is TRBV6-5, the J call TRBJ1-4, with D possibly matching TRBD1 (5 bases). Trimming stripped 0 bases from V and 10 bases from J, with 12 bases between. Germline CDR1 reads MNHEY; CDR2 reads SVGAGI. This CDR3 comprises 14 residues. DNA of the CDR3: TGTGCCAGCAGTTACTCGGTACAGGTCGCAAAACTGTTTTTT. Residues: CASSYSVQVAKLFF.

DNA for the CDR3: TGTGCCAGCAGCTTAGTTCTTACCTCGGGGTACAATGAGCAGTTCTTC. This sequence encodes CASSLVLTSGYNEQFF. V is TRBV7-8 and J is TRBJ2-1; D perhaps matches TRBD2 (5 bases). Trimming removed 1 base from V and 4 bases from J, with 14 bases in between. Germline V gene lookup returns CDR1 SGHVS and CDR2 FQNEAQ. The CDR3 contains 16 residues.

The CDR3 loop reads CASSYRDTGELFF. The DNA of the CDR3 is TGTGCCAGCAGCTACAGAGACACCGGGGAGCTGTTTTTT. The gene calls are TRBV7-3 and TRBJ2-2; D is uncertain. Germline-derived CDR1 and CDR2 are SGHTA and FQGTGA. This CDR3 has 13 residues. Trimming pared 4 bases from V and 3 bases from J, leaving 6 bases between.

The CDR3 loop reads CASGLVTSILGDLETQYF. CDR3 DNA sequence: TGTGCTAGTGGTTTGGTGACCTCTATCTTGGGGGACCTGGAGACCCAGTACTTC. The chain has TRBV12-5 and TRBJ2-5; D tentatively fits TRBD1 or TRBD2 (5 bases each). Between the trimmed V and J ends, which lost 0 bases and 5 bases, there was a span of 22 bases. This CDR3 has 18 residues. Germline assignment: CDR1 LGHNT and CDR2 FRNRAP.

V and J are TRBV7-2 and TRBJ2-1, with 9 bases lining up with TRBD2. CDR3 length: 15 residues. V lost 1 base and J lost 7; bases outside the gene matches: 5. CDR1 and CDR2 (germline): SGHTA, FQGNSA. The CDR3 DNA reads as TGTGCCAGCAGCTTAGAAGGCGGGAGGGTTAATGAGCAGTTCTTC. This gives the protein CASSLEGGRVNEQFF. Combining the CDR3 with reference TRBV7-2 and TRBJ2-1 gives the whole variable domain GAGVSQSPSNKVTEKGKDVELRCDPISGHTALYWYRQSLGQGLEFLIYFQGNSAPDKSGLPSDRFSAERTGGSVSTLTIQRTQQEDSAVYLCASSLEGGRVNEQFFGPGTRLTVL.

This chain connects TRBV7-8 to TRBJ1-5, with D unclear. This CDR3 comprises 12 residues. In germline, CDR1 is SGHVS, CDR2 FQNEAQ. V lost 5 bases, J lost 4 bases, and 6 bases lay in between. CDR3 amino acids: CASSQSNQPQHF. CDR3 DNA sequence: TGTGCCAGCAGCCAGTCAAATCAGCCCCAGCATTTT.

CDR3 in DNA: TGTGCCAGCAGCTATGGGGGCCCCGGCTACGAGCAGTACTTC. This sequence encodes CASSYGGPGYEQYF. The chain links TRBV11-3 to TRBJ2-7, with D possibly TRBD1 on 6 matching bases. V lost 4 bases, J lost 3 bases, and 13 bases lay in between. This CDR3 is built from 14 residues. Germline V gene lookup returns CDR1 SGHNT and CDR2 YENEEA.

This chain uses TRBV7-9 with TRBJ1-1, with D hard to call. Trimming took 5 bases from V and 3 from J, leaving 10 bases between them. The CDR3 runs to 13 residues. Germline V gives CDR1 SEHNR, CDR2 FQNEAQ (reference sequence). CDR3 loop: CASSPPAYTEAFF. As DNA, the CDR3 is TGTGCCAGCAGCCCCCCGGCGTACACTGAAGCTTTCTTT. The full variable domain, in which reference TRBV7-9 and TRBJ1-1 provide the parts outside the CDR3, is DTGVSQNPRHKITKRGQNVTFRCDPISEHNRLYWYRQTLGQGPEFLTYFQNEAQLEKSRLLSDRFSAERPKGSFSTLEIQRTEQGDSAMYLCASSPPAYTEAFFGQGTRLTVV.

This clone was seen only once. The chain links TRBV4-2 to TRBJ1-4, with TRBD1 matching 8 bases. Trimming took 3 bases from V and 8 from J; bases not matched to a gene: 5. Germline CDR1 reads LGHNA; CDR2 reads YNFKEQ. The CDR3 loop spans 14 amino acids. The CDR3 DNA sequence: TGTGCCAGCAGCCAGGCTGGGACAGGCGAAAAACTGTTTTTT. Its protein is CASSQAGTGEKLFF.

The CDR3 nucleotides read TGTGCCAGCAGCTTATCCCTCGGAGAAAACTACGAGCAGTACTTC. Amino acids: CASSLSLGENYEQYF. The chain uses TRBV11-3 and TRBJ2-7; the D is unclear. This CDR3 contains 15 residues. Deletions cut 2 bases from V and 3 bases from J, with 14 bases between. Germline CDR1 and CDR2: SGHNT and YENEEA. Variable domain in full (rest from reference TRBV11-3 and TRBJ2-7): EAGVVQSPRYKIIEKKQPVAFWCNPISGHNTLYWYLQNLGQGPELLIRYENEEAVDDSQLPKDRFSAERLKGVDSTLKIQPAELGDSAVYLCASSLSLGENYEQYFGPGTRLTVT.